This T cell receptor (beta chain) was recorded in a study of blood T cell repertoires in COVID-19. For the study at large: The study drew acute and convalescent COVID-19 samples from the United States, Italy and Spain. Sample material is recorded as cDNA or gDNA derived from T cells, B-cell-depleted T cells, or PBMCs.

In its sample, this clone was seen a few times. Original processing methods: Scientists estimated how many nucleated cells there were by amplifying reference gene primers. Profiled with immunoSEQ multiplex PCR; TCRdb holds only in-frame clones, not every one. V and J calls and clone size are as listed in that table; D and trimming were resolved from the DNA. The data contain about 59,000 clones, over 70% of them singletons. V gave up 3 bases and J gave up 0 bases, with 11 bases separating them. The CDR3 loop spans 16 amino acids. Germline V CDR1 and CDR2: SGHVS, FNYEAQ. The sequencing input was peripheral blood. This chain connects TRBV7-6 to TRBJ2-2; a weak D match, TRBD2 (5 bases). The receptor was derived from a woman aged 50 to 60 with active or convalescent COVID-19. The CDR3 sequence: CASSFSPGTNTGELFF. DNA of the CDR3: TGTGCCAGCAGCTTCTCCCCCGGGACGAACACCGGGGAGCTGTTTTTT. The full variable domain, its missing parts supplied by reference TRBV7-6 and TRBJ2-2, is GAGVSQSPRYKVTKRGQDVALRCDPISGHVSLYWYRQALGQGPEFLTYFNYEAQQDKSGLPNDRFSAERPEGSISTLTIQRTEQRDSAMYRCASSFSPGTNTGELFFGEGSRLTVL.